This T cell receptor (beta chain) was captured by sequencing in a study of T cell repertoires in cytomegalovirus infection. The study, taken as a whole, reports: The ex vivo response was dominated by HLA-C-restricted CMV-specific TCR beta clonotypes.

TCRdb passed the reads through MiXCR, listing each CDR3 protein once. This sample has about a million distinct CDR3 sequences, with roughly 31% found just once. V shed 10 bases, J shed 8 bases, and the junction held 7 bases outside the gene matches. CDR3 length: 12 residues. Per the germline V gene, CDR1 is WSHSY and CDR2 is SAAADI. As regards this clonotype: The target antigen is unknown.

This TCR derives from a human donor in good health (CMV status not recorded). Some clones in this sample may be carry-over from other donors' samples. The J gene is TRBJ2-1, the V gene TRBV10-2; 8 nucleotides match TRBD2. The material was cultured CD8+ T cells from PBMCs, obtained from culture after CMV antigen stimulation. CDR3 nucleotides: TGCGCCACCAATCTAGCGGGCGATGAGCAGTTCTTC. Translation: CATNLAGDEQFF.